This paragraph reports one TCR beta chain. This clone appeared once. Its antigen is still unknown. No qualities accompany the bases; no much larger clone lies one base away. The study profiled bulk TCR beta-chain repertoires in matched peripheral blood, tumor and adjacent normal breast tissue taken from roughly 17 patients with early-stage breast cancer. Before surgery, whole blood (about 5-10 mL) was collected into EDTA tubes and processed within 2 hours. Peripheral blood mononuclear cells were isolated by Ficoll-Paque centrifugation in SepMate-50 tubes. PBMCs were cryopreserved in roughly 90% FBS with roughly 10% DMSO in aliquots of roughly 1.9 to 4.5 million cells and stored in liquid nitrogen. Genomic DNA was extracted with the Qiagen AllPrep DNA/RNA Mini kit. Every sample was amplified as two independent genomic DNA replicates, using 0.5 to 0.6 ug for blood and about 1.5 ug for tumor or normal breast. TCRB sequencing of genomic DNA was carried out with the ImmunoSeq Intro kit according to the manufacturer's instructions. For absolute quantification, the approximately 32-cycle multiplex PCR included proprietary primers along with spike-in control sequences. Single-end 150-bp reads were used to sequence an 87-bp fragment spanning the CDR3 plus the flanking V and J genes. Each lane of an Illumina MiSeq running version 3.0 chemistry carried seven multiplexed samples, with two replicates apiece. Turning to the authors' computational methods: The vendor's proprietary pipeline processed the raw data and merged both replicates into a single result for each sample. Clonotypes were defined as productive rearrangements sharing the V-gene family, CDR3 amino acid sequence and J-gene segment. To compute clonality, the normalized Shannon entropy (Pielou evenness) of TCRB abundances was subtracted from 1. To estimate T cell density, the total number of templates was divided by the number of input cells, which was inferred from the amount of DNA input. Recon, run with its default parameters, was used to estimate overall repertoire diversity and clonality. A clonotype counted as tumor-enriched if its abundance in tumor exceeded 0.1% and was at least 32-fold higher than its abundance in normal breast. Entries here come from immuneACCESS through TCRdb and include only in-frame sequences with V and J called. Some clones fail to appear in such tables; in the studies checked, an unresolved V gene covers under half of the shortfall, and the cause of the remainder is unknown. V and J calls and clone size follow that table, whereas D and trimming were derived from the DNA. This sample holds roughly 57,000 clones; under 95% were observed only once. The ten most abundant clones make up more than 4% of the sample.

This specimen comes from a study of early stage breast cancer tumors listed by TCRdb under 2017. With regard to the full study: Of the roughly 15 invasive breast tumors, approximately 11 were found to be estrogen receptor-positive, progesterone receptor-positive and HER2-negative. About 70% of the 12 ER+/PR+/HER2- tumors were invasive ductal carcinomas, while the other four were invasive lobular carcinomas. The average read coverage per sample was about 10-fold. The samples as a whole yielded 2 million to 3 million detected templates, corresponding to roughly 1 million unique clonotypes.

CDR3 length: 18 amino acids, cysteine to phenylalanine. Only the CDR3 DNA is retained, 54 bases long and in frame from the first base. CDR1 is given as LGHNT and CDR2 as FRNRAP, both from the germline V gene. V loses 1 base at its end and J loses 0 bases; junction bases beyond the gene matches: 10. Here is what the overall study found, with its caveats: About 2.5-fold higher T cell density and higher clonality were observed in tumors than in adjacent normal breast tissue. The small cohort size prevented analysis by tumor subtype. Repertoires from blood and normal breast were more alike than repertoires from blood and tumor, and in about 85% of the 16 patients, comparing each tissue with blood separated tumor from normal. Chain pairing and functional markers such as CD4, CD8 and FOXP3 were missed by bulk genomic DNA sequencing of unsorted cells. Enriched TCRB sequences shared across patients were found to be mostly commonly generated sequences that were unlikely to play an important role in the tumor microenvironment.

The sequenced material came from blood. The V gene is TRBV12-5 and the J gene is TRBJ2-3; 7 bases in between match TRBD1. The sequence was obtained from a person between 65 and 79 years old with breast cancer. The DNA sequence is given as TGTGCTAGTGGTTTGGCCTCGGGACAGACACTAAGCACAGATACGCAGTATTTT. It specifies CASGLASGQTLSTDTQYF. The CDR3, completed at both ends by the reference TRBV12-5 and TRBJ2-3 genes, gives the full variable domain DARVTQTPRHKVTEMGQEVTMRCQPILGHNTVFWYRQTMMQGLELLAYFRNRAPLDDSGMPKDRFSAEMPDATLATLKIQPSEPRDSAVYFCASGLASGQTLSTDTQYFGPGTRLTVL.